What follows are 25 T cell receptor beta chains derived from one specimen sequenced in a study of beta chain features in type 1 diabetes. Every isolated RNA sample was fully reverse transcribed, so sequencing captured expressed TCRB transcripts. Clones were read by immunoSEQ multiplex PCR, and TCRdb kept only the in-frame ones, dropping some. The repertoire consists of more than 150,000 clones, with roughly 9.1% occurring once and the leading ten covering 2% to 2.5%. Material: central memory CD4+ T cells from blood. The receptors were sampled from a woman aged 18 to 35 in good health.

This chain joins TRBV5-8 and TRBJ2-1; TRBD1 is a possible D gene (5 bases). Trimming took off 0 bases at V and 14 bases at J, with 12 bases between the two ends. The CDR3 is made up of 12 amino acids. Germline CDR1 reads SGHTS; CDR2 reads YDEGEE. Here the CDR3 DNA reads TGTGCCAGCAGCTTGGGTAAGGGGCGAAAGTTCTTC. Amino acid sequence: CASSLGKGRKFF.

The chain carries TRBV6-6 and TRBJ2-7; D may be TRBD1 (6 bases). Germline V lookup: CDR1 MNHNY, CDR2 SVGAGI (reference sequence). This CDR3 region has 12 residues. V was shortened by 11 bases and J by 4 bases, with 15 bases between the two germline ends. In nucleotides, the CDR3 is TGTGCCGCTCGGGACAAATCATACGAGCAGTACTTC. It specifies CAARDKSYEQYF.

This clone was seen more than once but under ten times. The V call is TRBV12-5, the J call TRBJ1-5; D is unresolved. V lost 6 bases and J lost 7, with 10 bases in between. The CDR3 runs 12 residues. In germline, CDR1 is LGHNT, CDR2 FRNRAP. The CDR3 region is CASGLPPQPQHF. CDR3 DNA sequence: TGTGCTAGTGGCCTACCCCCCCAGCCCCAGCATTTT. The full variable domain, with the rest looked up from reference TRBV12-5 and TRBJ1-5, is DARVTQTPRHKVTEMGQEVTMRCQPILGHNTVFWYRQTMMQGLELLAYFRNRAPLDDSGMPKDRFSAEMPDATLATLKIQPSEPRDSAVYFCASGLPPQPQHFGDGTRLSIL.

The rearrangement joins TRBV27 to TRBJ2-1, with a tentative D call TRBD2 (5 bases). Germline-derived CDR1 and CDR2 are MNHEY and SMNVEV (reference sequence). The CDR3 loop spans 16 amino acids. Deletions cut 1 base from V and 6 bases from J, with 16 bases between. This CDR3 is CASSLYSLALGNEQFF. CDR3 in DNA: TGTGCCAGCAGTTTATACTCTCTAGCTTTAGGCAATGAGCAGTTCTTC.

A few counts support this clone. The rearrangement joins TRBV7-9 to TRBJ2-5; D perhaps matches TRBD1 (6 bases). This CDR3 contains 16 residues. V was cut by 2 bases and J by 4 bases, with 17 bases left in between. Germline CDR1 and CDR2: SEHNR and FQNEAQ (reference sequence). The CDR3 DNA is TGTGCCAGCAGCTTATCGGCGACAGGCCGTTTAGAGACCCAGTACTTC. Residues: CASSLSATGRLETQYF.

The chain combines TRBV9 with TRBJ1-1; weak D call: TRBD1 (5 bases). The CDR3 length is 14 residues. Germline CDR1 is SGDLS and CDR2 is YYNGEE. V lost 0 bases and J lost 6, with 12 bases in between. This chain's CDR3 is CASSVEVPGAEAFF. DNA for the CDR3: TGTGCCAGCAGCGTAGAAGTACCGGGGGCTGAAGCTTTCTTT.

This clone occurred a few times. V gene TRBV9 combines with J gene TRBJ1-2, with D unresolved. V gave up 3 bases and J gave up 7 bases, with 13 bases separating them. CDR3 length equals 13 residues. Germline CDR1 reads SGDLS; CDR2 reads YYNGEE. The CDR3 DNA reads TGTGCCAGCAGCGGCGGGTGGCAGCTTGGCTACACCTTC. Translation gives CASSGGWQLGYTF.

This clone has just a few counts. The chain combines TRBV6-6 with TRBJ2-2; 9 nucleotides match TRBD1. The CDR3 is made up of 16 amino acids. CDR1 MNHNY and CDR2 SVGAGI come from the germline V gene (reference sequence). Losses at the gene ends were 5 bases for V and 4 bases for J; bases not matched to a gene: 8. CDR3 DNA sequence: TGTGCCAGCAGTCGCACACAGGGGGCAGGCACCGGGGAGCTGTTTTTT. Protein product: CASSRTQGAGTGELFF.

CDR3 nucleotide sequence: TGCGCCAGCAGCCAGCAGGTGGGCGGGGGACTCTACAATGAGCAGTTCTTC. The encoded protein is CASSQQVGGGLYNEQFF. The chain is built from TRBV4-3 and TRBJ2-1; TRBD2 agrees at 7 bases. With V trimmed by 3 bases and J by 3 bases, 11 bases remained unmatched. CDR1 and CDR2 (germline): LGHNA, YSLEER. The CDR3 is made up of 17 amino acids.

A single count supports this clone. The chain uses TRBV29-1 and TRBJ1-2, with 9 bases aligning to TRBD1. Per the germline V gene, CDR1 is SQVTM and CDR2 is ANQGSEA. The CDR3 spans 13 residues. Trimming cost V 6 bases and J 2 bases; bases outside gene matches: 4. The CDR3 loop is CSVSGQGNYGYTF. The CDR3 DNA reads TGCAGCGTCTCGGGACAGGGCAACTATGGCTACACCTTC.

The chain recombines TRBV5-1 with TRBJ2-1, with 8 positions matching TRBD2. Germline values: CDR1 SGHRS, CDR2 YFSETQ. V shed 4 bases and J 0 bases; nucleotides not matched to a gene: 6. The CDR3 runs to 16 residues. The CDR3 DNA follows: TGCGCCAGCAGCGGGATGGGGACTAGCTCCTACAATGAGCAGTTCTTC. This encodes CASSGMGTSSYNEQFF.

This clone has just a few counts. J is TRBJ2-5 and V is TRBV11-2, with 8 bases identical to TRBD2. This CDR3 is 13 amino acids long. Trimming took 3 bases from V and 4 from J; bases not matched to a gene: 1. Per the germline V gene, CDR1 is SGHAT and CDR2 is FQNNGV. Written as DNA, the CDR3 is TGTGCCAGCAGCTTTCTAGCGGGAGAGACCCAGTACTTC. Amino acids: CASSFLAGETQYF.

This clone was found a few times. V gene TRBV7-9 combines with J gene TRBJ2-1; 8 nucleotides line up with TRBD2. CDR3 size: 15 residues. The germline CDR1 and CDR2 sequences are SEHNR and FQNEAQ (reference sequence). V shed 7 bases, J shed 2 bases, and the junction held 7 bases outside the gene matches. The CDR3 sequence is CASTQAGDPYNEQFF. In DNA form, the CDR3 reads TGTGCCAGCACCCAAGCGGGAGACCCCTACAATGAGCAGTTCTTC.

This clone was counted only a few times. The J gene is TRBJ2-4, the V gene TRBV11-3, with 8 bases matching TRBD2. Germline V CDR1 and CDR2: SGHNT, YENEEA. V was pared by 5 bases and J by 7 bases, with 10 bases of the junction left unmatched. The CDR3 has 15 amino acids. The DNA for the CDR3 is TGTGCCAGCAGCCCCCCGGGAGGGTATGCGAACATTCAGTACTTC. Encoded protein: CASSPPGGYANIQYF.

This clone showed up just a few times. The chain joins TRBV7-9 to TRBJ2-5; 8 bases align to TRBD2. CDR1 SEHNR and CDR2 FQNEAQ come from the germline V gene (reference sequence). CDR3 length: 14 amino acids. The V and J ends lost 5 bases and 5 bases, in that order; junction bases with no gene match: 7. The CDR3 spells CASSLGGGLETQYF. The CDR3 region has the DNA TGTGCCAGCAGCCTCGGGGGGGGGCTGGAGACCCAGTACTTC.

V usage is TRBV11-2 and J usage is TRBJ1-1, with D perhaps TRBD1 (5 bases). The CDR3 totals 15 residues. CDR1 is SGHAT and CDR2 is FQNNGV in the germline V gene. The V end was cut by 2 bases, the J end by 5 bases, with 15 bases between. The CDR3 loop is CASSLHTAGGTEAFF. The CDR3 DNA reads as TGTGCCAGCAGCTTACACACAGCCGGGGGAACTGAAGCTTTCTTT.

The CDR3 nucleotides read TGTGCCAGCGGCCGGGACAGTTTAACAGATACGCAGTATTTT. Its protein is CASGRDSLTDTQYF. The chain uses TRBV6-1 and TRBJ2-3, with 7 bases fitting TRBD1. CDR1 and CDR2 (germline): MNHNS, SASEGT. V gave up 8 bases and J gave up 3 bases; unmatched junction bases: 8. There are 14 residues in the CDR3.

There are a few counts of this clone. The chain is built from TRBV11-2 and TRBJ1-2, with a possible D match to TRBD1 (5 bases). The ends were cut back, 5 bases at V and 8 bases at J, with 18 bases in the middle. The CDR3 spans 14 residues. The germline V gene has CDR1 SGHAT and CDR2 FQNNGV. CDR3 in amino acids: CASSHWGGIGGYTF. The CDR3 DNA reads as TGTGCCAGCAGCCATTGGGGGGGGATTGGAGGCTACACCTTC. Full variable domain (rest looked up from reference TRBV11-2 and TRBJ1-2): EAGVAQSPRYKIIEKRQSVAFWCNPISGHATLYWYQQILGQGPKLLIQFQNNGVVDDSQLPKDRFSAERLKGVDSTLKIQPAKLEDSAVYLCASSHWGGIGGYTFGSGTRLTVV.

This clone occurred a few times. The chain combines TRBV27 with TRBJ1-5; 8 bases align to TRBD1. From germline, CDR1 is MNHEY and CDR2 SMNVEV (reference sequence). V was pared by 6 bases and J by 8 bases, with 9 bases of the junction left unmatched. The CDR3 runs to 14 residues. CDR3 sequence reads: CASSPGQGVEPQHF. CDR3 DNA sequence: TGTGCCAGCAGCCCCGGACAGGGAGTAGAGCCCCAGCATTTT.

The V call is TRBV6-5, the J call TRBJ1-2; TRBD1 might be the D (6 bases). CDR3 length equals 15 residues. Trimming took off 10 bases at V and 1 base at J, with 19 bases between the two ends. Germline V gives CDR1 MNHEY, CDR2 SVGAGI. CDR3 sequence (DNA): TGTGCCATAGGAGTTCCAACAGGGAATAACTATGGCTACACCTTC. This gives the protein CAIGVPTGNNYGYTF.

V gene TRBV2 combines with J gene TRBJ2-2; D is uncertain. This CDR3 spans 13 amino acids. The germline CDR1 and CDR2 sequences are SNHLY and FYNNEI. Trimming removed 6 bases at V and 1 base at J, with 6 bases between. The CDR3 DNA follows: TGTGCCAGCAGAACTTTGAACACCGGGGAGCTGTTTTTT. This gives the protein CASRTLNTGELFF.

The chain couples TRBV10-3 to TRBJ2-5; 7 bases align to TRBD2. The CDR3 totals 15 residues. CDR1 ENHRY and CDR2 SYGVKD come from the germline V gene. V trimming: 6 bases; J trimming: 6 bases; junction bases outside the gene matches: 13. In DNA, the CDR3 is TGTGCCATCAGACCCGGACTAGAAGGGATGCAGACCCAGTACTTC. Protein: CAIRPGLEGMQTQYF.

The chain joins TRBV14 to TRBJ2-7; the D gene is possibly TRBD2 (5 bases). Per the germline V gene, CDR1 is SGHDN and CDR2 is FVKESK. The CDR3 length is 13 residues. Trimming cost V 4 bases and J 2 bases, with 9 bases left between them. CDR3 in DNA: TGTGCCAGCAGCCGGAACGGGGCCTACGAGCAGTACTTC. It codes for CASSRNGAYEQYF.

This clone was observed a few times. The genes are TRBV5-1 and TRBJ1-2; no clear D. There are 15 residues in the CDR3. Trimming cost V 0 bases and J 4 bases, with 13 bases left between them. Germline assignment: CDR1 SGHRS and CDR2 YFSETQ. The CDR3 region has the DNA TGCGCCAGCAGCTTGGAGCCCTCACCCGGCTATGGCTACACCTTC. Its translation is CASSLEPSPGYGYTF.

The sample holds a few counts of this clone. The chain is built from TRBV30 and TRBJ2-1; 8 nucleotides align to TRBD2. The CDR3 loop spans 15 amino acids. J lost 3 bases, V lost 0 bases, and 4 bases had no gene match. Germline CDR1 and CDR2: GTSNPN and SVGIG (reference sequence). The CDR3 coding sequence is TGTGCCTGGAGTGTAATGAGCGGGAGCTACAATGAGCAGTTCTTC. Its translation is CAWSVMSGSYNEQFF.